This is a list of T cell receptor beta chains from one sample in a study of cytomegalovirus exposure and HLA in healthy donors. The assay was immunoSEQ multiplex PCR, and TCRdb's table has in-frame clones only and misses some. The table has about 140,000 clones, around 82% seen once; the top ten hold 6.5% to 7%. The specimen sequenced was PBMCs. These receptor sequences come from a man between 35 and 55 years old in good health and CMV-seropositive. Both conserved end residues are trimmed from each CDR3. D genes are given only for firm matches.

TRBV6-5,TRBJ1-5,NA,ASSYGGGGQPQH
TRBV10-2,TRBJ2-1,NA,ASREAANEQF
TRBV6-5,TRBJ2-7,NA,ASSYGASGYEQY
TRBV14,TRBJ2-7,TRBD2,ASSPSRDYLKREQY
TRBV27,TRBJ2-1,TRBD2,ASSFQREYNEQF
TRBV6-6,TRBJ1-6,NA,ASSYRQDNSPLH
TRBV7-2,TRBJ2-7,TRBD2,ASSLEAGGPYEQY
TRBV5-1,TRBJ1-4,NA,ASSLQGSTNEKLF
TRBV6-6,TRBJ2-5,NA,ASKFRETQY
TRBV7-8,TRBJ2-1,TRBD2,ASSLKASGGYNEQF
TRBV7-2,TRBJ1-1,TRBD1,ASSPRTGTSTEAF
TRBV9,TRBJ1-1,TRBD1,ASSVGGGRTEAF
TRBV9,TRBJ2-7,TRBD1,ASSPGTGDFYEQY
TRBV6-5,TRBJ2-1,NA,ASRIQGNGYNEQF
TRBV28,TRBJ1-2,NA,ASSYRVGYT
TRBV5-6,TRBJ2-1,NA,ASSLVRAGAYNEQF
TRBV4-3,TRBJ2-1,NA,ASSQDFPPGGPNEQF